This is a list of T cell receptor beta chains from one sample in a study of shared clonotypes between healthy human individuals. The method was immunoSEQ multiplex PCR; TCRdb's version includes in-frame clones alone and lacks a portion of them. This repertoire shows roughly 1,000,000 clones, around three quarters found once; its top ten account for more than 0.55%. What was sequenced was memory CD4+ T cells from PBMCs. These receptors were obtained from a man aged 18 to 29 in good health. Some clones in this sample may be carry-over from other donors' samples. CDR3s include the opening cysteine and the closing phenylalanine or tryptophan. A D gene is named only where the DNA matches it firmly. Only part of the rows carry a size: once, few, many, or a class if the clone is expanded.

>TRBV6-4|TRBJ1-2|.|.
TGTGCCAGCAGCCCCGGTAGGCAGAACCCAGATGGCTACACCTTC
CASSPGRQNPDGYTF
>TRBV6-1|TRBJ2-2|.|.
TGTGCCAGCAGTGTAGGGAACACCGGGGAGCTGTTTTTT
CASSVGNTGELFF
>TRBV7-3|TRBJ2-1|.|.
TGTGCCAGCAGCCTAGTGGCAGGGATGTTAGGCTCCTACAATGAGCAGTTCTTC
CASSLVAGMLGSYNEQFF
>TRBV4-2|TRBJ1-3|few|.
TGTGCCAGCAGCTCACGGTTCTCTGGAAACACCATATATTTT
CASSSRFSGNTIYF
>TRBV4-3|TRBJ1-2|.|TRBD1
TGCGCCAGCAGCCAACGGTACGCCGGGACAGCTTCCTATGGCTACACCTTC
CASSQRYAGTASYGYTF
>TRBV2|TRBJ2-7|.|.
TGTGCCAGAAGCTCCGGGCAGGCCTACGAGCAGTACTTC
CARSSGQAYEQYF
>TRBV14|TRBJ1-1|.|.
TGTGCCAGCAGCCAAGATCTAGGGAACAGGGCCCCTGAAGCTTTCTTT
CASSQDLGNRAPEAFF
>TRBV7-3|TRBJ2-7|many|.
TGTGCCAGCAGCTTACTCACTAGGAGTGACGAGCAGTACTTC
CASSLLTRSDEQYF
>TRBV5-4|TRBJ1-1|.|.
TGTGCCAGCAGCCGTCCAACTATGAACACTGAAGCTTTCTTT
CASSRPTMNTEAFF
>TRBV25-1|TRBJ2-5|few|.
TGTGCCAGCAGCGAAGTCTCGACCGGTCAAGAGACCCAGTACTTC
CASSEVSTGQETQYF
>TRBV7-9|TRBJ1-2|.|TRBD1
TGTGCCAGCAGCTCCTGGGACAGGGGGGACTATGGCTACACCTTC
CASSSWDRGDYGYTF
>TRBV11-3|TRBJ2-7|.|TRBD1
TGTGCCAGCAGCCTAGACAGGGGGCACGAGCAGTACTTC
CASSLDRGHEQYF
>TRBV4-2|TRBJ2-6|.|TRBD1
TGTGCCAGCGGAGAAACAGGGGCTGGGGCCAACGTCCTGACTTTC
CASGETGAGANVLTF
>TRBV6-1|TRBJ2-3|.|TRBD2
TGTGCCAGCAGGGTAAGCGGGAGGGCCACAGATACGCAGTATTTT
CASRVSGRATDTQYF
>TRBV30|TRBJ1-3|.|.
TGTGCCTGGAGTGTTGGGGGGGGCGGAAACACCATATATTTT
CAWSVGGGGNTIYF
>TRBV30|TRBJ1-1|.|TRBD1
TGTGCCTGGAGTGTACTACAGGGGTACACTGAAGCTTTCTTT
CAWSVLQGYTEAFF
>TRBV5-1|TRBJ2-5|.|TRBD1
TGCGCCAGCAGCCCGTTCAGGACAGGGGGCCAAGAGACCCAGTACTTC
CASSPFRTGGQETQYF
>TRBV15|TRBJ2-5|once|.
TGTGCCACCAGCAGACTAGGACGGCAAGAGACCCAGTACTTC
CATSRLGRQETQYF
>TRBV4-2|TRBJ2-2|.|TRBD1
TGTGCCAGCAGCCAAGTCCCCAGGACAGGGGGCACCGGGGAGCTGTTTTTT
CASSQVPRTGGTGELFF
>TRBV5-4|TRBJ1-1|.|.
TGTGCCAGCAGCCGGGGGGACATGAACACTGAAGCTTTCTTT
CASSRGDMNTEAFF
>TRBV28|TRBJ2-1|.|TRBD2
TGTGCCAGCACCTCCGGGACTACCAATGAGCAGTTCTTC
CASTSGTTNEQFF
>TRBV9|TRBJ2-1|few|.
TGTGCCAGCAGCGTGTCGGACCACGATTACAATGAGCAGTTCTTC
CASSVSDHDYNEQFF
>TRBV18|TRBJ2-5|.|TRBD1
TGTGCCAGCTCACCACAGGGACAGGGAGGGACCCAGTACTTC
CASSPQGQGGTQYF
>TRBV5-1|TRBJ2-3|.|.
TGCGCCAGCAGCAGGACGGTGAGTGGTACAGATACGCAGTATTTT
CASSRTVSGTDTQYF
>TRBV29-1|TRBJ2-3|once|TRBD1
TGCAGCGTTAGGACAGGCGCGGAACCGCAGTATTTT
CSVRTGAEPQYF
>TRBV6-1|TRBJ1-2|few|.
TGTGCCAGCAGTGAAGTAGGAACAGCCTCTAACTATGGCTACACCTTC
CASSEVGTASNYGYTF
>TRBV5-1|TRBJ2-5|many|.
TGCGCCAGCAGCTTAGGCACATATCAAGAGACCCAGTACTTC
CASSLGTYQETQYF
>TRBV9|TRBJ2-2|.|TRBD1
TGTGCCAGCCTTCCGGGACAGACGAACACCGGGGAGCTGTTTTTT
CASLPGQTNTGELFF
>TRBV6-4|TRBJ2-1|.|TRBD2
TGTGCCAGCAGTGAGGTGGGCCTAGCGGGATACAATGAGCAGTTCTTC
CASSEVGLAGYNEQFF
>TRBV6-1|TRBJ2-3|few|.
TGTGCCAGCAGTGCGGGAGTCACAGATACGCAGTATTTT
CASSAGVTDTQYF
>TRBV2|TRBJ2-2|.|.
TGTGCCAGCAGTGTCGTTCCGACCGGGGAGCTGTTTTTT
CASSVVPTGELFF
>TRBV7-2|TRBJ2-1|.|.
TGTGCCAGCAGCTTAGCGCGGGGACCCTACAATGAGCAGTTCTTC
CASSLARGPYNEQFF
>TRBV27|TRBJ1-1|few|.
TGTGCCAGCAGTTTCCGTGGGGGCGAGAACACTGAAGCTTTCTTT
CASSFRGGENTEAFF
>TRBV6-6|TRBJ1-5|.|TRBD1
TGTGCTACCCAGGGGGCTGGATTTAACAATCAGCCCCAGCATTTT
CATQGAGFNNQPQHF
>TRBV30|TRBJ2-5|.|.
TGTGCCTGCGAGATTGGAGGGAGACAGACCCAGTACTTC
CACEIGGRQTQYF
>TRBV7-3|TRBJ2-3|.|TRBD1
TGTGCCAGCAGCCACAAACGGGACAGGGTTCGGTATTTT
CASSHKRDRVRYF
>TRBV4-1|TRBJ1-4|.|.
TGCGCCAGCAGCCAACCTACAGGGATGGCTAATGAAAAACTGTTTTTT
CASSQPTGMANEKLFF
>TRBV9|TRBJ2-3|.|.
TGTGCCAGCAGCGCGGGGTCCCAGGGGCTTACAGATACGCAGTATTTT
CASSAGSQGLTDTQYF
>TRBV6-5|TRBJ1-5|.|.
TGTGCCAGCAGTGGACAGCAGAATCAGCCCCAGCATTTT
CASSGQQNQPQHF
>TRBV29-1|TRBJ2-7|.|TRBD1
TGCAGCGTCCCGAGGGGGCAAGCGTCCTCCGAGCAGTACTTC
CSVPRGQASSEQYF
>TRBV5-4|TRBJ2-3|.|.
TGTGCCAGCAGGGCAGGGACCCAAACAGATACGCAGTATTTT
CASRAGTQTDTQYF
>TRBV5-8|TRBJ1-4|once|.
TGTGCCAGCAGTCAGGCGGGCCGTCCGTTTTTT
CASSQAGRPFF
>TRBV21-1|TRBJ2-7|.|.
TGTGCCACCAACACGGTGTTGGGATCCTACGAGCAGTACTTC
CATNTVLGSYEQYF
>TRBV30|TRBJ2-3|.|TRBD2
TGTGCCTGGAGTGTGGCCAGCGGGGTGAGCACAGATACGCAGTATTTT
CAWSVASGVSTDTQYF
>TRBV5-7|TRBJ1-4|.|TRBD1
TGTGCCAGCAGCACGGGACAGGGTTTTAATGAAAAACTGTTTTTT
CASSTGQGFNEKLFF
>TRBV5-1|TRBJ1-4|.|.
TGCGCCAGCAGAAATTCTGGCCCCTTACAGGGTTTTAATGAAAAACTGTTTTTT
CASRNSGPLQGFNEKLFF
>TRBV28|TRBJ1-2|.|.
TGTGCCAGCAGTTTATACCTGGCAGGGACGTATGCCGGCTACACCTTC
CASSLYLAGTYAGYTF
>TRBV27|TRBJ2-1|.|.
TGTGCCAGCAGTTTAATTACCGGGAGCTCCTACAATGAGCAGTTCTTC
CASSLITGSSYNEQFF
>TRBV5-4|TRBJ1-4|.|TRBD1
TGTGCCAGCAGCTTGGGACAGGGAAGTAGTGAAAAACTGTTTTTT
CASSLGQGSSEKLFF
>TRBV7-9|TRBJ1-4|few|.
TGTGCCAGCAGCCCCCGCCCCGGGACCCCGGAAAAACTGTTTTTT
CASSPRPGTPEKLFF
>TRBV7-3|TRBJ2-3|.|.
TGTGCCAGCAGCTTCCAGGTGCTGAGCGGCATCACAGATACGCAGTATTTT
CASSFQVLSGITDTQYF
>TRBV7-2|TRBJ2-7|.|.
TGTGCCAGCAGCTTGCTAGCGTCAAGCTCCTACGAGCAGTACTTC
CASSLLASSSYEQYF
>TRBV27|TRBJ2-5|.|.
TGTGCCAGCTCGGCTTCCCAAGAGACCCAGTACTTC
CASSASQETQYF
>TRBV2|TRBJ2-1|.|TRBD2
TGTGCCAGCAGGTGGGGGGGTGATGAGCAGTTCTTC
CASRWGGDEQFF